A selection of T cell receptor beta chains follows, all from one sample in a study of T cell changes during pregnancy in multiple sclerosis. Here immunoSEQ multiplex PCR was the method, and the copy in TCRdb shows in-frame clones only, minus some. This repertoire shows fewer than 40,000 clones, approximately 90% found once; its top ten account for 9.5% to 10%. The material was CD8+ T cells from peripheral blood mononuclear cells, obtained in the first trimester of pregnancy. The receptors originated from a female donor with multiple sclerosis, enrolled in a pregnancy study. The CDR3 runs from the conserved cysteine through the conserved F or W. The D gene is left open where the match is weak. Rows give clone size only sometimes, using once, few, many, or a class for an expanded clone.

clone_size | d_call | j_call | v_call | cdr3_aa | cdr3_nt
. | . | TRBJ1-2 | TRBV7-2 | CASRSTVSIGYGYTF | TGTGCCAGCAGATCGACAGTGTCGATCGGCTATGGCTACACCTTC
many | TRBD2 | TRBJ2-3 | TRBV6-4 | CASSATSEITDTQYF | TGTGCCAGCAGTGCCACTAGCGAAATCACAGATACGCAGTATTTT
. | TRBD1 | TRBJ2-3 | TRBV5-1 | CASSLGTGTRGDTQYF | TGCGCCAGCAGCTTGGGGACAGGCACAAGGGGGGATACGCAGTATTTT
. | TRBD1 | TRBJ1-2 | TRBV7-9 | CASSQGTVGYGYTF | TGTGCCAGCAGCCAGGGGACAGTAGGGTATGGCTACACCTTC
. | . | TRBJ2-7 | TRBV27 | CASSLSADGEQYF | TGTGCCAGCAGTTTATCCGCCGACGGGGAGCAGTACTTC
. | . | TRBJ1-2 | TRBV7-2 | CASSSVVGQDYGYTF | TGTGCCAGCAGCTCAGTGGTGGGGCAGGACTATGGCTACACCTTC
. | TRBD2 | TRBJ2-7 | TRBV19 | CASSIFGGGSYEQYF | TGTGCCAGTAGTATCTTCGGCGGGGGTTCCTACGAGCAGTACTTC
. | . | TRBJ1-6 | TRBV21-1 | CASSKGGLGYPPLHF | TGTGCCAGCAGCAAGGGAGGACTGGGTTATCCACCCCTCCACTTT
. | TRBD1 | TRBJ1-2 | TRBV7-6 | CASSLAETGDGYTF | TGTGCCAGCAGCTTAGCGGAGACAGGGGATGGCTACACCTTC
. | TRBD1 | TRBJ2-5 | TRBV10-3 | CAIRTQGADGTQYF | TGTGCCATCAGGACACAGGGGGCGGACGGGACCCAGTACTTC
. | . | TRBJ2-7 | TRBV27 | CASSPAQVVYEQYF | TGTGCCAGCAGTCCGGCCCAGGTGGTCTACGAGCAGTACTTC
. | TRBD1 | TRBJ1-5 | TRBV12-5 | CASGSIRDRVGNQPQHF | TGTGCTAGTGGTTCGATCCGGGACAGGGTCGGCAATCAGCCCCAGCATTTT
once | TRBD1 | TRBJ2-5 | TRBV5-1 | CASRSGTGGFLGETQYF | TGCGCCAGCAGGTCCGGGACAGGGGGCTTCTTGGGAGAGACCCAGTACTTC
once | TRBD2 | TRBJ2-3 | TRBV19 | CASSIGGGTSGTDTQYF | TGTGCCAGTAGTATCGGGGGGGGGACTAGCGGGACTGATACGCAGTATTTT
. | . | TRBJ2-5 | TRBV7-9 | CASSLLPGDQETQYF | TGTGCCAGCAGCTTACTTCCAGGGGACCAAGAGACCCAGTACTTC
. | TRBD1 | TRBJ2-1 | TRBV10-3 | CAITPDRVNEQFF | TGTGCCATCACGCCGGACAGGGTCAATGAGCAGTTCTTC
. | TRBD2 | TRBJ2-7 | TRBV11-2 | CASGGIAGLAYEQYF | TGTGCCAGCGGAGGGATAGCGGGACTGGCCTACGAGCAGTACTTC
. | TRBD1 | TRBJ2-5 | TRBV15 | CATSRLGTGVGETQYF | TGTGCCACCAGCAGACTAGGGACAGGGGTAGGAGAGACCCAGTACTTC
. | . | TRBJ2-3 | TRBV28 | CASTPRANTPSTDTQYF | TGTGCCAGCACCCCCCGTGCGAATACTCCTAGCACAGATACGCAGTATTTT
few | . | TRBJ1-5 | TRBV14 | CASSHGVGNQPQHF | TGTGCCAGCAGCCATGGAGTGGGCAATCAGCCCCAGCATTTT
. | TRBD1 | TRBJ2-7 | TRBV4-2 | CASSQGQGVYEQYF | TGTGCCAGCAGCCAAGGACAGGGGGTCTACGAGCAGTACTTC
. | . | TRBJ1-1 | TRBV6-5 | CASSYHDRNTEAFF | TGTGCCAGCAGTTACCATGACAGGAACACTGAAGCTTTCTTT
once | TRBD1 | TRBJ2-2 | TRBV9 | CASSEPGQGHRGAVF | TGTGCCAGCAGCGAACCGGGACAGGGGCACCGGGGAGCTGTTTTT
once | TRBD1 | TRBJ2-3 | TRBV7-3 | CASSPGTATDTQYF | TGTGCCAGCAGCCCCGGGACAGCCACAGATACGCAGTATTTT
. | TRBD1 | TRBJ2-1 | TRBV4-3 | CASSQGTGGGNEQFF | TGCGCCAGCAGCCAAGGGACAGGGGGCGGAAATGAGCAGTTCTTC
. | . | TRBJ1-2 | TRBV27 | CASSEQGVVANYGYTF | TGTGCCAGCAGTGAACAGGGTGTGGTCGCAAACTATGGCTACACCTTC
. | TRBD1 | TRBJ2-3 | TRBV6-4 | CASSPTGGTDTQYF | TGTGCCAGCAGCCCGACAGGGGGCACAGATACGCAGTATTTT
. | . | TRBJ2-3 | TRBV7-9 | CASSSVSTDTQYF | TGTGCCAGCAGCTCCGTAAGCACAGATACGCAGTATTTT
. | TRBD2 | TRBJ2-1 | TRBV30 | CAWITMGGRAPNEQFF | TGTGCCTGGATCACTATGGGAGGGAGGGCCCCCAATGAGCAGTTCTTC
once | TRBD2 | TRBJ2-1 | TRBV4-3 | CASSQDSGLAVEQFF | TGCGCCAGCAGCCAAGATTCGGGACTAGCTGTTGAGCAGTTCTTC
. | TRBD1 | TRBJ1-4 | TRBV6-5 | CASSQDRGNEKLFF | TGTGCCAGCAGTCAAGACAGGGGTAATGAAAAACTGTTTTTT